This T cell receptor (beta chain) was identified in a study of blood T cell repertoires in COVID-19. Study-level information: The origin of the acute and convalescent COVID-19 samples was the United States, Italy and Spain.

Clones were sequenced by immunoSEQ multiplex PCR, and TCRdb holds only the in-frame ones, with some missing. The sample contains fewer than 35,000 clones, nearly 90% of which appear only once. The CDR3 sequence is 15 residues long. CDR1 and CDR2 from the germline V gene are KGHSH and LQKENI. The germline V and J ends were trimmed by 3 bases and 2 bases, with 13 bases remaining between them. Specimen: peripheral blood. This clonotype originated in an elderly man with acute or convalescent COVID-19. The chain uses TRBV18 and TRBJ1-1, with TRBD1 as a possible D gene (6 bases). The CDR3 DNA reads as TGTGCCAGCTCACCGTGGACAGTACAAAACACTGAAGCTTTCTTT. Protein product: CASSPWTVQNTEAFF.